Each of the 23 T cell receptor beta chains below was sequenced from the same sample in a study of T cells in Graves' hyperthyroidism and ophthalmopathy. From RNA transcripts, TCR beta CDR3 regions were amplified. An initial round of RT-PCR targeting the TCR CDR3 relied on the HTBI primer set. MiXCR was run by TCRdb on the multiplex PCR reads, yielding one entry per CDR3 protein. The repertoire holds some 580,000 distinct CDR3 sequences, with approximately 15% as singletons. Material for sequencing was blood. Receptor source: a woman in her thirties or forties with Graves' ophthalmopathy.

The table lists this clonotype with a few counts. This rearrangement joins TRBV18 to TRBJ1-1; 7 bases match TRBD1. Germline CDR1 and CDR2: KGHSH and LQKENI. Trimming took 5 bases from V and 0 from J; bases not matched to a gene: 3. The CDR3 is 14 residues long. The CDR3 DNA reads TGTGCCAGCTCAACGACAGGGCTGAACACTGAAGCTTTCTTT. Residues: CASSTTGLNTEAFF.

The chain couples TRBV10-2 to TRBJ1-1, with 9 bases fitting TRBD1. Germline CDR1 is WSHSY and CDR2 is SAAADI. CDR3 length equals 12 residues. After removal of 10 bases from V and 8 bases from J, the junction contained 8 bases not matched to a gene. CDR3 nucleotides: TGCGCCACCTTCCCTGGGACAGGGGAAGCTTTCTTT. It encodes CATFPGTGEAFF.

A word on this clonotype: An end of the junction differs from the germline gene, which may be a read error. This rearrangement joins TRBV9 to TRBJ2-3, with TRBD2 identical over 10 bases. This CDR3 is built from 15 residues. CDR1 SGDLS and CDR2 YYNGEE come from the germline V gene. CDR3 nucleotides: TGTGCCGGCAGCGCACTAGCGGGATCCACAGATACGCAGTATTTT. This encodes CAGSALAGSTDTQYF.

Details on this clonotype: The junction and the germline gene differ at one end; a read error may be behind it. This chain connects TRBV18 to TRBJ2-3; D may be TRBD1 (5 bases). The CDR3 extends over 14 amino acids. Germline CDR1 is KGHSH and CDR2 is LQKENI. The CDR3 protein is CASSPTPGTGTQYF. CDR3 bases: TGTGCCAGCTCACCTACCCCGGGCACAGGTACGCAGTATTTT.

The chain links TRBV6-1 to TRBJ2-1, with 10 bases matching TRBD2. CDR1 and CDR2 from the germline V gene are MNHNS and SASEGT. J was trimmed by 12 bases and V by 0 bases; bases with no gene match: 14. This CDR3 has 17 residues. The CDR3 DNA is TGTGCCAGCAGTGAAGCGCATCTAGCGGGAGCGGGTAGGCCGCAGTTCTTC. This encodes CASSEAHLAGAGRPQFF.

This clonotype occurred many times. V gene TRBV12-3 or TRBV12-4 combines with J gene TRBJ2-7, with TRBD2 as a possible D gene (6 bases). V lost 6 bases, J lost 0 bases, and 15 bases lay in between. CDR3 length: 15 amino acids. The CDR3 protein is CASSRGLRSSYEQYF. CDR3 bases: TGTGCCAGCAGCCGGGGACTGCGGAGCTCCTACGAGCAGTACTTC.

This clonotype was counted at least ten times. The chain joins TRBV29-1 to TRBJ1-2; D is undetermined. The CDR3 totals 11 residues. The V gene lost 1 base and the J gene lost 4 bases, with 4 bases spanning the gap. Germline V lookup: CDR1 SQVTM, CDR2 ANQGSEA. The CDR3 region is CSVEVAYGYTF. The CDR3 coding sequence is TGCAGCGTTGAAGTGGCCTATGGCTACACCTTC. Full variable domain (outside the CDR3, taken from reference TRBV29-1 and TRBJ1-2): SAVISQKPSRDICQRGTSLTIQCQVDSQVTMMFWYRQQPGQSLTLIATANQGSEATYESGFVIDKFPISRPNLTFSTLTVSNMSPEDSSIYLCSVEVAYGYTFGSGTRLTVV.

At least ten counts were recorded for this clonotype. The chain links TRBV7-2 to TRBJ2-5, with D tentatively TRBD1 (5 bases). Trimming cost V 4 bases and J 2 bases, with 11 bases left between them. The CDR3 is 14 amino acids. Germline CDR1 and CDR2: SGHTA and FQGNSA. This CDR3 reads CASSYTGNQETQYF. The CDR3 nucleotides read TGTGCCAGCAGCTACACAGGAAATCAAGAGACCCAGTACTTC.

In this sample, this clonotype turned up many times. The chain couples TRBV30 to TRBJ1-3; a possible D gene is TRBD1 (6 bases). Trimming shortened V by 4 bases and J by 3 bases, and 13 bases separated the two germline ends. CDR1 is GTSNPN, CDR2 SVGIG, per germline (reference sequence). The CDR3 spans 14 residues. CDR3 protein: CAWNTGTNGNTIYF. CDR3 in DNA: TGTGCCTGGAATACAGGGACCAATGGAAACACCATATATTTT.

This clonotype was picked up many times. V gene TRBV3-1 combines with J gene TRBJ2-1, with D possibly matching TRBD1 (5 bases). CDR3 size: 16 residues. Germline loops: CDR1 LGHDT, CDR2 YNNKEL (reference sequence). V lost 0 bases, J lost 1 base, and 10 bases lay in between. The CDR3 here is CASSQDVAGSYNEQFF. CDR3 DNA: TGTGCCAGCAGCCAAGACGTGGCAGGGTCCTACAATGAGCAGTTCTTC.

This clonotype was found many times. The chain recombines TRBV11-2 with TRBJ1-1; a weak D match, TRBD1 (5 bases). CDR1 is SGHAT and CDR2 is FQNNGV in the germline V gene. V lost 8 bases, J lost 7 bases, and 11 bases lay in between. This CDR3 has 11 residues. In DNA, the CDR3 is TGTGCCAGCTTTGGGGGTGGTGAAGCTTTCTTT. Its protein is CASFGGGEAFF.

V is TRBV6-2 or TRBV6-3 and J is TRBJ2-2, with 8 bases fitting TRBD2. CDR3 length: 16 residues. Germline V gives CDR1 MNHEY, CDR2 SVGEGT. With 0 bases clipped from V and 4 bases from J, the junction kept 4 bases outside the gene matches. The CDR3 sequence is CASSYSGSGTTGELFF. CDR3 in DNA: TGTGCCAGCAGTTACTCCGGTAGCGGGACCACCGGGGAGCTGTTTTTT.

Only a few counts were recorded for this clonotype. This is likely a read error, given that the CDR3 carries no conserved phenylalanine or tryptophan at its end. As DNA, the CDR3 is TGTGCCAGCAGCTTAATGGGGGCAGCTAACACTGAAGCTTTCCTT. Residues: CASSLMGAANTEAFL. The rearrangement joins TRBV11-3 to TRBJ1-1, with a possible D match to TRBD1 (6 bases). V lost 2 bases, J lost 2 bases, and 12 bases lay in between. Germline loops: CDR1 SGHNT, CDR2 YENEEA. The CDR3 contains 15 residues.

This clonotype has at least ten counts. The chain has TRBV11-2 and TRBJ2-3, with 7 nucleotides matching TRBD2. Germline values: CDR1 SGHAT, CDR2 FQNNGV. The CDR3 totals 14 residues. The trim removed 2 bases at V and 6 bases at J, leaving 5 bases unmatched. The CDR3 region is CASSLLAGEDTQYF. CDR3 bases: TGTGCCAGCAGCTTATTGGCGGGGGAGGATACGCAGTATTTT.

This clonotype was seen at least ten times. The CDR3 DNA is TGTGCCAGCAGCTTAACTCTCAGCGGGGATACGCAGTATTTT. This codes for CASSLTLSGDTQYF. V gene TRBV7-3 combines with J gene TRBJ2-3; D perhaps matches TRBD2 (6 bases). Germline values: CDR1 SGHTA, CDR2 FQGTGA. Trimming took off 0 bases at V and 6 bases at J, with 10 bases between the two ends. This CDR3 is 14 amino acids long.

This chain uses TRBV6-2 or TRBV6-3 with TRBJ2-7, with TRBD1 identical over 10 bases. The V gene's germline CDR1 is MNHEY and CDR2 SVGEGT. The CDR3 runs 15 residues. J was trimmed by 3 bases and V by 4 bases; bases with no gene match: 6. The CDR3 spells CASSSWTGGGYEQYF. The CDR3 DNA reads TGTGCCAGCAGTTCATGGACAGGGGGGGGCTACGAGCAGTACTTC.

The chain joins TRBV9 to TRBJ2-2; D is undetermined. Germline loops: CDR1 SGDLS, CDR2 YYNGEE. Trimming removed 0 bases from V and 7 bases from J, with 16 bases in between. This CDR3 spans 16 amino acids. The CDR3 nucleotides are TGTGCCAGCAGCGTAGGGGGTAGCCTCGATGTCGGGGAGCTGTTTTTT. This encodes CASSVGGSLDVGELFF.

The rearrangement uses TRBV7-9 and TRBJ2-1, with 10 positions matching TRBD1. This CDR3 is 17 amino acids long. The germline V gene has CDR1 SEHNR and CDR2 FQNEAQ (reference sequence). J was trimmed by 4 bases and V by 4 bases; bases with no gene match: 10. The CDR3 sequence: CASSSFPGTGDYNEQFF. The CDR3 region has the DNA TGTGCCAGCAGCTCATTTCCCGGGACAGGGGATTACAATGAGCAGTTCTTC.

This clonotype was counted many times. The genes are TRBV6-2 or TRBV6-3 and TRBJ2-1, with 9 bases lining up with TRBD2. This CDR3 comprises 15 residues. Looked up from germline, CDR1 is MNHEY and CDR2 is SVGEGT. V dropped 2 bases and J dropped 7; count of bases not matched to a gene: 6. The CDR3 here is CASSYGRGGRNEQFF. For the CDR3, the DNA is TGTGCCAGCAGTTACGGGCGGGGGGGCCGAAATGAGCAGTTCTTC.

This clonotype was counted many times. The chain uses TRBV20-1 and TRBJ2-5; possible D gene TRBD2, 7 bases. This CDR3 spans 13 amino acids. V was shortened by 4 bases and J by 7 bases, with 16 bases between the two germline ends. In germline, CDR1 is DFQATT, CDR2 SNEGSKA (reference sequence). CDR3 nucleotide sequence: TGCAGTGCTACGTCAGGGGAGGGGGTGACCCAGTACTTC. As protein: CSATSGEGVTQYF.

This clonotype occurred a few times. The DNA of the CDR3 is TGTGCCAGCAGCCTCATTCTTGGGGGCTCCTACGAGCAGTACTTC. Its translation is CASSLILGGSYEQYF. The chain combines TRBV2 with TRBJ2-7; D is perhaps TRBD1 or TRBD2 (5 bases each). Trimming left V 6 bases short and J 0 bases short, with 15 bases between. The CDR3 is made up of 15 amino acids. Germline-derived CDR1 and CDR2 are SNHLY and FYNNEI.

V gene TRBV6-1 combines with J gene TRBJ1-5, with D possibly being TRBD1 (5 bases). The germline V gene has CDR1 MNHNS and CDR2 SASEGT. The CDR3 totals 14 residues. Trimming shortened V by 7 bases and J by 5 bases, and 15 bases separated the two germline ends. CDR3 region: CASKRRQGDQPQHF. DNA for the CDR3: TGTGCCAGCAAGCGGCGGCAGGGTGATCAGCCCCAGCATTTT.

At least ten counts were recorded for this clonotype. DNA for the CDR3: TGTGCCAGCGGCGCGGGATCCACAGATACGCAGTATTTT. Translated: CASGAGSTDTQYF. The genes are TRBV27 and TRBJ2-3; weak D call: TRBD2 (6 bases). The CDR3 contains 13 residues. Germline V gene sequence: CDR1 MNHEY, CDR2 SMNVEV (reference sequence). The V gene lost 8 bases and the J gene lost 2 bases, with 11 bases spanning the gap.